The 28 T cell receptor beta chains in this list originate from one sample, sequenced in a study of blood T cell repertoires in COVID-19. Data came from immunoSEQ multiplex PCR; TCRdb stores just in-frame clones and leaves some out. The top ten clones hold almost 5% of a sample with about 69,000 clones, roughly nine tenths of them seen once. The sequencing input was peripheral blood. The receptors were gathered from a woman between 50 and 59 years old with active COVID-19.

The chain couples TRBV3-1 (or the pseudogene TRBV3-2) to TRBJ2-3, with 7 nucleotides matching TRBD1. In germline, CDR1 is LGHDT, CDR2 YNNKEL (reference sequence). The CDR3 is made up of 15 amino acids. V trimming: 4 bases; J trimming: 3 bases; junction bases outside the gene matches: 7. CDR3 bases: TGTGCCAGCAGCCCCAGGGCCAGGGGGACAGATACGCAGTATTTT. It translates to CASSPRARGTDTQYF.

The chain has TRBV19 and TRBJ2-2, with a weak D call TRBD2 (5 bases). The V and J ends lost 10 bases and 5 bases respectively, with 23 bases between them. Germline lookup yields CDR1 LNHDA and CDR2 SQIVND (reference sequence). This CDR3 spans 16 amino acids. CDR3 sequence: CATSAYGEGLTGELFF. CDR3 in DNA: TGTGCCACCTCGGCCTACGGAGAGGGTCTTACCGGGGAGCTGTTTTTT.

The chain couples TRBV9 to TRBJ2-1, with 7 bases fitting TRBD1. The germline V gene has CDR1 SGDLS and CDR2 YYNGEE. V lost 0 bases and J lost 7; bases outside the gene matches: 7. The CDR3 contains 15 residues. The DNA for the CDR3 is TGTGCCAGCAGCGTAGATTTTACAGGGGTAAATGAGCAGTTCTTC. As protein: CASSVDFTGVNEQFF.

The chain recombines TRBV5-1 with TRBJ2-2; a weak D match, TRBD2 (6 bases). This CDR3 comprises 14 residues. Trimming shortened V by 4 bases and J by 2 bases, and 9 bases separated the two germline ends. Germline loops: CDR1 SGHRS, CDR2 YFSETQ. DNA of the CDR3: TGCGCCAGCAGCGCGGGACCAAACACCGGGGAGCTGTTTTTT. This codes for CASSAGPNTGELFF. The complete variable domain, with remaining parts taken from reference TRBV5-1 and TRBJ2-2, reads KAGVTQTPRYLIKTRGQQVTLSCSPISGHRSVSWYQQTPGQGLQFLFEYFSETQRNKGNFPGRFSGRQFSNSRSEMNVSTLELGDSALYLCASSAGPNTGELFFGEGSRLTVL.

The chain couples TRBV10-2 to TRBJ2-1; 8 bases are shared with TRBD2. V shed 7 bases and J 8 bases; nucleotides not matched to a gene: 10. Germline CDR1 WSHSY, CDR2 SAAADI. There are 14 residues in the CDR3. CDR3 protein: CASKEGGRIHEQFF. DNA for the CDR3: TGCGCCAGCAAGGAGGGCGGGAGGATCCATGAGCAGTTCTTC.

With respect to this clone: A read error may account for a junction end that differs from germline. This chain connects TRBV30 to TRBJ1-1, with D possibly matching TRBD1 (5 bases). This CDR3 has 16 residues. Looked up from germline, CDR1 is GTSNPN and CDR2 is SVGIG (reference sequence). Written as DNA, the CDR3 is TGTGCCCGGAGTGGGGAAAGCGGGGCTATGAACACTGAAGCTTTCTTT. As protein: CARSGESGAMNTEAFF.

This clone was observed a handful of times. The rearrangement uses TRBV19 and TRBJ2-1; 10 nucleotides line up with TRBD2. The V gene end was trimmed by 6 bases and the J gene end by 7 bases; junction bases not matched to a gene: 18. The germline CDR1 and CDR2 sequences are LNHDA and SQIVND (reference sequence). This CDR3 spans 18 amino acids. The CDR3 loop is CASRRSSGSEGRPNEQFF. The CDR3 DNA sequence: TGTGCCAGTAGGAGGTCTAGCGGGAGTGAAGGGAGACCTAATGAGCAGTTCTTC.

The chain has TRBV3-1 (or the pseudogene TRBV3-2) and TRBJ1-2; D is unresolved. Germline CDR1 and CDR2: LGHDT and YNNKEL (reference sequence). With 8 bases removed from V and 3 bases from J, the gap between germline ends came to 13 bases. This CDR3 has 13 amino acids. CDR3 DNA: TGTGCCAGCGGGTTGGGCAGATACTATGGCTACACCTTC. This sequence encodes CASGLGRYYGYTF.

The chain employs TRBV27 and TRBJ1-2; perhaps TRBD1 as D (5 bases). CDR1 is MNHEY and CDR2 is SMNVEV in the germline V gene (reference sequence). The length of the CDR3 is 16 residues. The V end was cut by 7 bases, the J end by 2 bases, with 20 bases between. CDR3 amino acids: CASTDLTARTNYGYTF. In DNA form, the CDR3 reads TGTGCCAGCACGGACCTGACAGCGCGAACCAACTATGGCTACACCTTC.

The chain links TRBV30 to TRBJ2-2; 14 bases are a match to TRBD2. The V gene's germline CDR1 is GTSNPN and CDR2 SVGIG (reference sequence). The CDR3 loop spans 16 amino acids. Germline trimming cut 3 bases from V and 6 bases from J; bases unmatched to any gene: 6. The CDR3 region is CAWSSGLAGVSGELFF. The CDR3 region has the DNA TGTGCCTGGAGCTCGGGACTAGCGGGAGTCTCCGGGGAGCTGTTTTTT.

The rearrangement uses TRBV5-1 and TRBJ2-1; TRBD2 matches 13 bases. V was pared by 4 bases and J by 2 bases, with 9 bases of the junction left unmatched. The germline CDR1 and CDR2 sequences are SGHRS and YFSETQ. The CDR3 loop spans 18 amino acids. CDR3 DNA: TGCGCCAGCAGCCGGACTAGCGGGAGCCAAACTCCCTACAATGAGCAGTTCTTC. The encoded protein is CASSRTSGSQTPYNEQFF.

CDR3 nucleotide sequence: TGTGCCAGCAGCTTGGCCGGGGGAAGCGGGATTTACGAGCAGTACTTC. Translating it yields CASSLAGGSGIYEQYF. V and J are TRBV5-4 and TRBJ2-7, with 7 bases lining up with TRBD2. This CDR3 spans 16 amino acids. Per the germline V gene, CDR1 is SGHNT and CDR2 is YYREEE (reference sequence). J was trimmed by 4 bases and V by 0 bases; bases with no gene match: 10.

The rearrangement uses TRBV15 and TRBJ2-3; no definite D call. The CDR3 sequence is 16 residues long. The germline gives CDR1 LNHNV, CDR2 YYDKDF (reference sequence). The V gene lost 0 bases and the J gene lost 0 bases, with 10 bases spanning the gap. This CDR3 is CATSRDSRYSTDTQYF. The CDR3, as DNA: TGTGCCACCAGCAGAGACTCGCGGTACAGCACAGATACGCAGTATTTT. Based on the CDR3 plus reference TRBV15 and TRBJ2-3, the full variable domain is DAMVIQNPRYQVTQFGKPVTLSCSQTLNHNVMYWYQQKSSQAPKLLFHYYDKDFNNEADTPDNFQSRRPNTSFCFLDIRSPGLGDTAMYLCATSRDSRYSTDTQYFGPGTRLTVL.

The chain is built from TRBV28 and TRBJ2-5; D may be TRBD1 (5 bases). V was cut by 10 bases and J by 2 bases, with 20 bases left in between. CDR3 length: 15 residues. Looked up from germline, CDR1 is MDHEN and CDR2 is SYDVKM. The CDR3 loop reads CATGLLDKGQETQYF. CDR3 coding DNA: TGTGCCACAGGTTTACTGGACAAGGGGCAAGAGACCCAGTACTTC.

CDR3 in DNA: TGTGCCAGCCAGGGACTAGCCGCCTACGAGCAGTACTTC. Translated: CASQGLAAYEQYF. The rearrangement links TRBV6-5 to TRBJ2-7, with 9 bases matching TRBD2. Losses at the gene ends were 8 bases for V and 2 bases for J; bases not matched to a gene: 4. Germline V lookup: CDR1 MNHEY, CDR2 SVGAGI. CDR3 length equals 13 residues.

J is TRBJ1-6 and V is TRBV5-1; D gene ambiguous. Germline V CDR1 and CDR2: SGHRS, YFSETQ. V was shortened by 0 bases and J by 0 bases, with 13 bases between the two germline ends. This CDR3 region has 18 residues. CDR3 nucleotide sequence: TGCGCCAGCAGCTTGGTCGGACTCAGGAGCTCCTATAATTCACCCCTCCACTTT. The encoded protein is CASSLVGLRSSYNSPLHF.

V usage is TRBV7-3 and J usage is TRBJ2-1, with 13 bases identical to TRBD2. The CDR3 runs 15 residues. Germline V gene sequence: CDR1 SGHTA, CDR2 FQGTGA. V lost 5 bases, J lost 7 bases, and 5 bases stayed unmatched. In DNA, the CDR3 is TGTGCCAGCAGCCCCGGGACTAGCGGGATGAATGAGCAGTTCTTC. Translated: CASSPGTSGMNEQFF.

The V and J genes are TRBV7-6 and TRBJ2-1; TRBD1 might be the D (6 bases). From germline, CDR1 is SGHVS and CDR2 FNYEAQ. The CDR3 extends over 16 amino acids. V was cut by 5 bases and J by 4 bases, with 18 bases left in between. The CDR3: CASSGLTGYPYNEQFF. The CDR3, as DNA: TGTGCCAGCAGCGGCCTCACAGGGTACCCTTACAATGAGCAGTTCTTC.

V is TRBV29-1 and J is TRBJ2-7; TRBD2 matches 8 bases. CDR1 is SQVTM, CDR2 ANQGSEA, per germline. This CDR3 comprises 15 residues. Unmatched junction bases numbered 10, after V lost 3 bases and J lost 3 bases. CDR3 coding DNA: TGCAGCGTTGAGTTACGAGAGACTAGCGACTACGAGCAGTACTTC. It codes for CSVELRETSDYEQYF.

The J gene is TRBJ2-7, the V gene TRBV2, with 9 bases matching TRBD1. Germline V gene lookup returns CDR1 SNHLY and CDR2 FYNNEI. The CDR3 runs to 16 residues. J was trimmed by 1 base and V by 6 bases; bases with no gene match: 10. CDR3 in amino acids: CASSWTRDRASYEQYF. The CDR3 DNA follows: TGTGCCAGCAGCTGGACCCGGGACAGGGCATCCTACGAGCAGTACTTC.

This chain links TRBV6-6 with TRBJ1-2; 7 positions match TRBD1. In germline, CDR1 is MNHNY, CDR2 SVGAGI (reference sequence). This CDR3 has 15 residues. The ends lost 0 bases at V and 3 bases at J; junction bases unmatched: 4. This chain's CDR3 is CASSYSADRDYGYTF. The CDR3 coding sequence is TGTGCCAGCAGTTACTCTGCCGACAGGGACTATGGCTACACCTTC.

The V call is TRBV5-1, the J call TRBJ2-3, with 8 bases aligning to TRBD1. This CDR3 contains 13 residues. Germline-derived CDR1 and CDR2 are SGHRS and YFSETQ. Trimming at V came to 5 bases and at J to 6 bases, leaving 5 bases not matched to a gene. The CDR3 sequence is CASSIRGQDTQYF. DNA for the CDR3: TGCGCCAGCAGTATCAGGGGGCAGGATACGCAGTATTTT.

CDR3 region: CASIEDRGRETQYF. DNA of the CDR3: TGTGCCAGCATCGAGGACAGGGGGCGTGAGACCCAGTACTTC. The V gene is TRBV6-5, the J gene TRBJ2-5; 11 positions agree with TRBD1. This CDR3 has 14 residues. Germline V lookup: CDR1 MNHEY, CDR2 SVGAGI. The V gene end was trimmed by 7 bases and the J gene end by 5 bases; junction bases not matched to a gene: 6.

This chain links TRBV11-3 with TRBJ2-1, with 14 bases matching TRBD2. Trimming cost V 1 base and J 4 bases; bases outside gene matches: 6. The CDR3 extends over 18 amino acids. Germline-derived CDR1 and CDR2 are SGHNT and YENEEA. CDR3 residues: CASSLVPGLAGAYNEQFF. In nucleotides, the CDR3 is TGTGCCAGCAGCTTAGTCCCGGGACTAGCGGGAGCTTACAATGAGCAGTTCTTC.

V and J are TRBV14 and TRBJ1-4, with D possibly TRBD1 on 6 matching bases. The CDR3 is 15 residues long. Germline lookup yields CDR1 SGHDN and CDR2 FVKESK. Between the trimmed V and J ends, which lost 4 bases and 7 bases, there was a span of 16 bases. The CDR3 loop is CASSRLQGDGEKLFF. CDR3 sequence (DNA): TGTGCCAGCAGCCGGCTACAGGGCGATGGTGAAAAACTGTTTTTT.

This clone was picked up a small number of times. The gene calls are TRBV6-6 and TRBJ1-4; no definite D call. V was clipped by 5 bases and J by 5 bases, with 3 bases between them. Germline CDR1 and CDR2: MNHNY and SVGAGI (reference sequence). This CDR3 comprises 11 residues. The CDR3 region is CASSLNEKLFF. The CDR3 nucleotides read TGTGCCAGCAGTCTAAATGAAAAACTGTTTTTT.

The rearrangement joins TRBV9 to TRBJ2-5; 7 nucleotides line up with TRBD1. Germline V gives CDR1 SGDLS, CDR2 YYNGEE. V lost 3 bases to trimming and J lost 4 bases; unmatched junction nucleotides: 3. The CDR3 is 13 amino acids. CDR3 DNA: TGTGCCAGCAGCGAAGACAGGGCAGAGACCCAGTACTTC. This translates into CASSEDRAETQYF.

The V and J genes are TRBV19 and TRBJ2-7, with a weak D call TRBD2 (5 bases). Germline V gene lookup returns CDR1 LNHDA and CDR2 SQIVND (reference sequence). The CDR3 is 14 residues long. V was trimmed by 1 base and J by 3 bases, leaving 10 bases between them. The CDR3 region has the DNA TGTGCCAGTAGTATAGGCCCGGAGGTCTACGAGCAGTACTTC. It encodes CASSIGPEVYEQYF. Supplemented by reference TRBV19 and TRBJ2-7, the full variable domain reads DGGITQSPKYLFRKEGQNVTLSCEQNLNHDAMYWYRQDPGQGLRLIYYSQIVNDFQKGDIAEGYSVSREKKESFPLTVTSAQKNPTAFYLCASSIGPEVYEQYFGPGTRLTVT.